The count of the clone carrying this T cell receptor beta chain is one. The antigen is not known. This sample was included in a study of shared clonotypes between healthy human individuals. Deep was the level used in running the assay. Measured with immunoSEQ multiplex PCR; TCRdb has only the in-frame clones, and not every one. Of some 2.4 million clones listed, over 85% were seen once; the top ten hold around 0.37%. V trimming: 5 bases; J trimming: 6 bases; junction bases outside the gene matches: 6. The germline V gene has CDR1 SEHNR and CDR2 FQNEAQ (reference sequence). The length of the CDR3 is 16 residues. Findings and caveats of the study: Clonotypes which were not shared had lower generation probabilities than clonotypes that all four donors shared. Across subsets, estimated richness was generally greater for naive than for memory populations. It was only blood that was sampled, and tissue repertoires likely differ.

What was sequenced was naive CD4+ T cells from PBMCs. Subset here: CD45RA+ positively selected. This chain joins TRBV7-9 and TRBJ2-2; 13 nucleotides line up with TRBD2. The receptor comes from a man between 18 and 35 years old in good health. Some clones in this sample may be carry-over from other donors' samples. CDR3 DNA sequence: TGTGCCAGCAGCACAACTAGCGGGAGGGTGGCCGGGGAGCTGTTTTTT. Residues: CASSTTSGRVAGELFF.